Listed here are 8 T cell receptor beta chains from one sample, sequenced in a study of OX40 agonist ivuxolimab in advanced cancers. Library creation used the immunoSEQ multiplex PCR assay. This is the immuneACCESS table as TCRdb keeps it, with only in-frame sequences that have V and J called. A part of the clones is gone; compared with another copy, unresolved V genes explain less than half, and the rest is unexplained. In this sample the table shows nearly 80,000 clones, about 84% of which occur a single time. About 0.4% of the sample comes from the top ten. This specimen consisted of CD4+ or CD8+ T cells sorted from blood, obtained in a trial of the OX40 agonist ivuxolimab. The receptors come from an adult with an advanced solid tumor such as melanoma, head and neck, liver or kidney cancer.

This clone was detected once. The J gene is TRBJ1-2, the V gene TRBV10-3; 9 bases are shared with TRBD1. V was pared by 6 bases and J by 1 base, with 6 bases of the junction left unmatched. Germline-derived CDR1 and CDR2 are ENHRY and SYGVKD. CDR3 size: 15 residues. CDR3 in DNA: TGTGCCATCAGCCGACAGGGGGACCTTAACTATGGCTACACCTTC. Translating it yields CAISRQGDLNYGYTF.

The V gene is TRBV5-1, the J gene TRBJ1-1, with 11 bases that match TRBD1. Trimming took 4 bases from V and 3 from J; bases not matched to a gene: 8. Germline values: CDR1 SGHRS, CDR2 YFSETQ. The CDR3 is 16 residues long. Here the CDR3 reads CASSLGTGGGDTEAFF. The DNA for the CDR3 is TGCGCCAGCAGCCTAGGGACAGGGGGTGGGGACACTGAAGCTTTCTTT.

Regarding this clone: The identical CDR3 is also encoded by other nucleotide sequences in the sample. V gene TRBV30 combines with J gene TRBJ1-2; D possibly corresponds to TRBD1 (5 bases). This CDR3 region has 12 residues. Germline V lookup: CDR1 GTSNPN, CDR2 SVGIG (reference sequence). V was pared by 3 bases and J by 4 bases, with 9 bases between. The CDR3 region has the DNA TGTGCCTGGAGCAAAGGGGCCTATGGCTACACCTTC. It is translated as CAWSKGAYGYTF.

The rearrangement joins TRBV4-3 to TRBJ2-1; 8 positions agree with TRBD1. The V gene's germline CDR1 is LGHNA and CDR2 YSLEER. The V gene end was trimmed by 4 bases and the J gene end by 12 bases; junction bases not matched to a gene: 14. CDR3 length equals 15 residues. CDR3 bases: TGCGCCAGCAGCCGCAGGGGGCAAGGGGTCGAGGCGCAGTTCTTC. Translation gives CASSRRGQGVEAQFF.

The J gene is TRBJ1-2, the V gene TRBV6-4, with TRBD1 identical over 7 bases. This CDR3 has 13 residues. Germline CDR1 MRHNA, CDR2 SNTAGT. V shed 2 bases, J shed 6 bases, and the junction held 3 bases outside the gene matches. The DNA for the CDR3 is TGTGCCAGCAGTGACAGGGGGCGAAATGGCTACACCTTC. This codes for CASSDRGRNGYTF.

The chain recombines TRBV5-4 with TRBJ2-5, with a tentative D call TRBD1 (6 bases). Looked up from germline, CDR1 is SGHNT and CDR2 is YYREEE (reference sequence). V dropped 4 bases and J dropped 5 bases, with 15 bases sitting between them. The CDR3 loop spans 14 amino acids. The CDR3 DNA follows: TGTGCCAGCAGCACGGTACAGGGATTGGAGACCCAGTACTTC. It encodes CASSTVQGLETQYF.

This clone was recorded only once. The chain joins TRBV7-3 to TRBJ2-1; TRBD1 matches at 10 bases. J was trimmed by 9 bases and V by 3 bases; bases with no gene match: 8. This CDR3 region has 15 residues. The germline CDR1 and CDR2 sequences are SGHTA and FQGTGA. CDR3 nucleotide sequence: TGTGCCAGCAGCTTTAGACAGGGGGCCGGGAGTGAGCAGTTCTTC. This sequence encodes CASSFRQGAGSEQFF.

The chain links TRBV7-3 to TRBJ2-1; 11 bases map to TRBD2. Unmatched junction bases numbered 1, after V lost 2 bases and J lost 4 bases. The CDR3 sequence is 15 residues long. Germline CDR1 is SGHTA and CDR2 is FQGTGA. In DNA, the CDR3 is TGTGCCAGCAGCTTAGGGACTAGCGGATACAATGAGCAGTTCTTC. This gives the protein CASSLGTSGYNEQFF.